This TCR beta chain was profiled in a study of regulatory T cells in long-lasting Graves disease. For the study at large: In persistent Graves' disease, antithyroid drugs had been taken for over 5 years and TSH receptor antibodies stayed positive. Notes on the study in general: Persistent disease was characterized by preferential usage of TRBV28, TRBJ1-2 and TRBJ2-5.

Concerning this clonotype itself: Antigen: not known.

CDR3 size: 14 residues. V was trimmed by 1 base and J by 3 bases, leaving 9 bases between them. Germline-derived CDR1 and CDR2 are LNHDA and SQIVND (reference sequence). With iRepertoire HTBI primers and Arm-PCR of CDR3 regions, TCR beta libraries were built. TCRdb analysed the multiplex PCR reads with MiXCR anew, one entry per CDR3 protein. The repertoire holds roughly 500,000 distinct CDR3 sequences, 20% to 25% seen once, with roughly 6.9% in the top ten. The sample's time point: persistent/refractory GD, antithyroid drugs over 5 years with positive TRAb. Making the TCR library involved RNA that had been extracted from PBMCs. Patients were from an endocrinology department in Xi'an, China.

The sample in question was peripheral blood mononuclear cells (PBMCs), obtained when the disease was refractory, from a patient treated with antithyroid drugs. The V gene is TRBV19, the J gene TRBJ2-5; no clear D. This clonotype originated in a female donor with Graves disease. The CDR3 nucleotides read TGTGCCAGTAGTATAGTCCACCACGAAGAGACCCAGTACTTC. Encoded protein: CASSIVHHEETQYF.